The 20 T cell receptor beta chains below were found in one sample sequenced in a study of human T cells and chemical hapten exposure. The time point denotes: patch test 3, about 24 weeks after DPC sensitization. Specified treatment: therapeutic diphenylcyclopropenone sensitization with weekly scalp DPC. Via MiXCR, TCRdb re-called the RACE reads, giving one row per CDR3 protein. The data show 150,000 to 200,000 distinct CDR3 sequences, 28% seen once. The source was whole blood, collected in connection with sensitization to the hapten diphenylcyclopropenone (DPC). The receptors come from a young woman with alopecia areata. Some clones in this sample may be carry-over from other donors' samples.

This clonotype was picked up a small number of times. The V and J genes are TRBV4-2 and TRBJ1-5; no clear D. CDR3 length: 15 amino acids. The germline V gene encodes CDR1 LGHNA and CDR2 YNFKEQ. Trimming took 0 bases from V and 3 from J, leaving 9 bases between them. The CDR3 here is CASSQDGSDNQPQHF. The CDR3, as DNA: TGTGCCAGCAGCCAAGACGGGTCAGACAATCAGCCCCAGCATTTT.

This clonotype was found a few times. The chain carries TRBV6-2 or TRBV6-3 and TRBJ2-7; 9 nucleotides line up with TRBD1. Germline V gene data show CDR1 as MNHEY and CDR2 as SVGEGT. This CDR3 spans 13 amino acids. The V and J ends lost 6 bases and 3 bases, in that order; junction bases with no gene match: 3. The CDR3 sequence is CASRGTGFYEQYF. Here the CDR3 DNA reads TGTGCCAGCAGGGGGACAGGGTTCTACGAGCAGTACTTC.

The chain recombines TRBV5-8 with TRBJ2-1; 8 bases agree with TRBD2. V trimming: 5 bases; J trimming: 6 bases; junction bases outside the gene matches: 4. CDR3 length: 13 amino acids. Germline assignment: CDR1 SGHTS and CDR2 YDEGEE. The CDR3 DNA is TGTGCCAGCAGACGGACTAGCTCCAATGAGCAGTTCTTC. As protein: CASRRTSSNEQFF.

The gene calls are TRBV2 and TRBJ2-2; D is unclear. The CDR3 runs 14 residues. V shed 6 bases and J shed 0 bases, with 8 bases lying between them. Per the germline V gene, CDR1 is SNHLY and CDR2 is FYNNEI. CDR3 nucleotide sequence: TGTGCCAGCAGCCAGAGAACGAACACCGGGGAGCTGTTTTTT. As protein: CASSQRTNTGELFF.

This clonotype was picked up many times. CDR3 nucleotide sequence: TGCAGTGCTAGATTGGGAAGTGAGCCCGGGGAGCTGTTTTTT. It specifies CSARLGSEPGELFF. The chain has TRBV20-1 and TRBJ2-2; D call uncertain. The length of the CDR3 is 14 residues. Germline V gene lookup returns CDR1 DFQATT and CDR2 SNEGSKA (reference sequence). V was shortened by 2 bases and J by 6 bases, with 13 bases between the two germline ends.

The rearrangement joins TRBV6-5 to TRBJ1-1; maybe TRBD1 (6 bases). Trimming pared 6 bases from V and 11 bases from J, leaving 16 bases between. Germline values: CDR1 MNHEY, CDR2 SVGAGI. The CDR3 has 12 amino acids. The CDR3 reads CASRKGEDGAFF. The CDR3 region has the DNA TGTGCCAGCAGAAAGGGGGAGGATGGGGCTTTCTTT.

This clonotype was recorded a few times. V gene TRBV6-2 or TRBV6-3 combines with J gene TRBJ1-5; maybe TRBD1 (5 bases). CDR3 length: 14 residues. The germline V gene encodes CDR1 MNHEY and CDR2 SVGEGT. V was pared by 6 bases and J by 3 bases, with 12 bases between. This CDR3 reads CASRTQVNNQPQHF. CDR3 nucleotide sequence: TGTGCCAGCAGGACACAGGTAAACAATCAGCCCCAGCATTTT.

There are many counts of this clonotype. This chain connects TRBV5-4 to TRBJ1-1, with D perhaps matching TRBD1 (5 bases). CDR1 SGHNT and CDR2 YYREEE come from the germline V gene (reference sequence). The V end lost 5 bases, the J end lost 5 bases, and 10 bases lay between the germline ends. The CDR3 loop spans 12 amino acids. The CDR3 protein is CASSLDSTEAFF. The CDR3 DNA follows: TGTGCCAGCAGTCTCGACAGTACTGAAGCTTTCTTT.

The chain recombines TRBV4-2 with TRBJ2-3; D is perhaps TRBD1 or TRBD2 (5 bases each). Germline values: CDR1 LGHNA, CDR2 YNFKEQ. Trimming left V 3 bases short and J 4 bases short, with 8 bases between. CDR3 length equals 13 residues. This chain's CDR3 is CASSQGPPDTQYF. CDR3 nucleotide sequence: TGTGCCAGCAGCCAGGGACCACCAGATACGCAGTATTTT.

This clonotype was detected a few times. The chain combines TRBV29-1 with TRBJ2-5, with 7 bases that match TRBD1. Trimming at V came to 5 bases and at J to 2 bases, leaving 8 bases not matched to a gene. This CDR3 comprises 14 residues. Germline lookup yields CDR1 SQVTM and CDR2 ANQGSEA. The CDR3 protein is CSVYRGTRQETQYF. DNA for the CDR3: TGCAGCGTTTACAGGGGCACCCGGCAAGAGACCCAGTACTTC.

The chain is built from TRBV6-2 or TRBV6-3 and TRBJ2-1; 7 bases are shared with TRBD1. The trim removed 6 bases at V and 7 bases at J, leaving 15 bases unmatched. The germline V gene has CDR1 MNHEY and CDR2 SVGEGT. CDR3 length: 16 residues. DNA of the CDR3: TGTGCCAGCAGCTCAGACCCATTGACAGGGAGAAATGAGCAGTTCTTC. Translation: CASSSDPLTGRNEQFF.

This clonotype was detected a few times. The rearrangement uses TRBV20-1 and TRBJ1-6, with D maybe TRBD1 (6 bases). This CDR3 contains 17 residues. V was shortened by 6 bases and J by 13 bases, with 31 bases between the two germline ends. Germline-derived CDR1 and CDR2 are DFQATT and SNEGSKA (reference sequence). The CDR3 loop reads CSAPNPRTEEARRPLHF. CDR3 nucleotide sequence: TGCAGTGCCCCAAACCCAAGGACAGAAGAGGCTAGACGTCCCCTCCACTTT.

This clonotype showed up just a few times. CDR3 sequence (DNA): TGTGCCAGCAGCTTAATGGTCGGGAAGGAGACCCAGTACTTC. Translation: CASSLMVGKETQYF. The rearrangement links TRBV11-3 to TRBJ2-5, with D possibly TRBD2 on 5 matching bases. The V end lost 2 bases, the J end lost 5 bases, and 12 bases lay between the germline ends. CDR3 length: 14 residues. Germline values: CDR1 SGHNT, CDR2 YENEEA.

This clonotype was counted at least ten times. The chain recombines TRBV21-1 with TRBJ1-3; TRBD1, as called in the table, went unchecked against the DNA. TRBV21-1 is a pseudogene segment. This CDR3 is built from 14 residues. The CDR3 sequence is CASSKERGINTIYF. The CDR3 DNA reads TGTGCCAGCAGCAAAGAAAGGGGGATAAACACCATATATTTT.

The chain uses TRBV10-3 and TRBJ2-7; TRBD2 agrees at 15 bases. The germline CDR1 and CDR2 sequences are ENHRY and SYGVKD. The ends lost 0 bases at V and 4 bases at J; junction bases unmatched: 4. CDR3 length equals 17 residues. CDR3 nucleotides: TGTGCCATCAGTGAGTCAGGACTAGCGGGAGGGCTGTACGAGCAGTACTTC. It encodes CAISESGLAGGLYEQYF.

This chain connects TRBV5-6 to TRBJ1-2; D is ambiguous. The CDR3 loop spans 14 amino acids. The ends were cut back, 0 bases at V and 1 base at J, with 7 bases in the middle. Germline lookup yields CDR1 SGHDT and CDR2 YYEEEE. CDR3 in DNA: TGTGCCAGCAGCTTGGAAGGGTTTAACTATGGCTACACCTTC. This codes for CASSLEGFNYGYTF.

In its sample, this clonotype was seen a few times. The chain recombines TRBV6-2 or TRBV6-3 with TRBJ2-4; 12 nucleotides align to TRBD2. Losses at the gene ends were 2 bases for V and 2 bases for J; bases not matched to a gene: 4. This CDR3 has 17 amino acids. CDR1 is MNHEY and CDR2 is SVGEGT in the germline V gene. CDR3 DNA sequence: TGTGCCAGCAGTTACAAGGGGACTAGCGGGTCCAAAAACATTCAGTACTTC. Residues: CASSYKGTSGSKNIQYF.

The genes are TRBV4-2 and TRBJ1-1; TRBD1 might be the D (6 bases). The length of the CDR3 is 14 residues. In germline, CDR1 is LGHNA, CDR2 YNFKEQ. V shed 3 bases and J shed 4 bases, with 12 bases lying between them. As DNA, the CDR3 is TGTGCCAGCAGCCAGATGGGGGGGGCCACTGAAGCTTTCTTT. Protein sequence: CASSQMGGATEAFF.

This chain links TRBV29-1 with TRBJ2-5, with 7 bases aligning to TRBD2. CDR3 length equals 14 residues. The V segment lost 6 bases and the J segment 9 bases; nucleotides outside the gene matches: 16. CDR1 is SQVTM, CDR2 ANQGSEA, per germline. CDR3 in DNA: TGCAGCGTAGACCTACGGACTAGTCCCAGGGCCCAGTACTTC. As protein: CSVDLRTSPRAQYF.

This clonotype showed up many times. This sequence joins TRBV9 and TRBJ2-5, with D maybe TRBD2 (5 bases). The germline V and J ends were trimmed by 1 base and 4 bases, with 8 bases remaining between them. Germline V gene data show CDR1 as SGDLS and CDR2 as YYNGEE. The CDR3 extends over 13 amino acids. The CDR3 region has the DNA TGTGCCAGCAGCGTAAACAGCGGAGAGACCCAGTACTTC. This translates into CASSVNSGETQYF.